One sample yielded the 27 T cell receptor beta chains listed below, sequenced in a study of shared clonotypes between healthy human individuals. The data were produced by immunoSEQ multiplex PCR, yet TCRdb's version contains in-frame clones alone and is incomplete. The sample has about 2.3 million clones, over 85% seen once. Sequenced input: naive CD4+ T cells from PBMCs. The sample's subset: CD45RA+ positively selected. The receptors were gathered from a man between 18 and 29 years old in good health. Some clones in this sample may be carry-over from other donors' samples.

The V and J genes are TRBV6-5 and TRBJ1-1; D call uncertain. Trimming removed 4 bases at V and 0 bases at J, with 15 bases between. Germline V gene data show CDR1 as MNHEY and CDR2 as SVGAGI. The CDR3 is 16 amino acids. The CDR3 loop reads CASSSSGKGMNTEAFF. In nucleotides, the CDR3 is TGTGCCAGCAGTTCCTCGGGAAAAGGGATGAACACTGAAGCTTTCTTT.

A word on this clone: In the same sample, other DNA sequences code for this CDR3. The chain joins TRBV18 to TRBJ1-1; D unclear. This CDR3 comprises 14 residues. From germline, CDR1 is KGHSH and CDR2 LQKENI. Trimming pared 0 bases from V and 7 bases from J, leaving 12 bases between. The CDR3 sequence: CASSPPGGRNEAFF. DNA for the CDR3: TGTGCCAGCTCACCACCGGGAGGGAGAAATGAAGCTTTCTTT.

V and J are TRBV5-6 and TRBJ1-1; D remains unclear. The V end lost 3 bases, the J end lost 1 base, and 10 bases lay between the germline ends. CDR1 is SGHDT, CDR2 YYEEEE, per germline. CDR3 length: 14 amino acids. The CDR3 region has the DNA TGTGCCAGCAGCTCCGACACCGGGAACACTGAAGCTTTCTTT. This encodes CASSSDTGNTEAFF. Combining the CDR3 with reference TRBV5-6 and TRBJ1-1 gives the whole variable domain DAGVTQSPTHLIKTRGQQVTLRCSPKSGHDTVSWYQQALGQGPQFIFQYYEEEERQRGNFPDRFSGHQFPNYSSELNVNALLLGDSALYLCASSSDTGNTEAFFGQGTRLTVV.

The chain combines TRBV2 with TRBJ2-5; no definite D call. CDR1 and CDR2 (germline): SNHLY, FYNNEI. Trimming pared 4 bases from V and 7 bases from J, leaving 7 bases between. This CDR3 contains 11 residues. The CDR3 nucleotides are TGTGCCAGCAGTGTCTCTGGGACCCAGTACTTC. Protein sequence: CASSVSGTQYF. Full variable domain (rest looked up from reference TRBV2 and TRBJ2-5): EPEVTQTPSHQVTQMGQEVILRCVPISNHLYFYWYRQILGQKVEFLVSFYNNEISEKSEIFDDQFSVERPDGSNFTLKIRSTKLEDSAMYFCASSVSGTQYFGPGTRLLVL.

This chain links TRBV15 with TRBJ2-7; 7 positions match TRBD1. Germline-derived CDR1 and CDR2 are LNHNV and YYDKDF (reference sequence). CDR3 size: 13 residues. Germline trimming cut 7 bases from V and 3 bases from J; bases unmatched to any gene: 6. CDR3 protein: CATTGGFDYEQYF. The CDR3 region has the DNA TGTGCCACCACAGGGGGATTTGACTACGAGCAGTACTTC.

This chain uses TRBV10-3 with TRBJ2-5, with 10 bases identical to TRBD2. Germline V CDR1 and CDR2: ENHRY, SYGVKD. V dropped 4 bases and J dropped 5; count of bases not matched to a gene: 4. The CDR3 consists of 14 residues. The DNA for the CDR3 is TGTGCCATCAGTGTAGCGGGAGGTTATGAGACCCAGTACTTC. It translates to CAISVAGGYETQYF.

This clone was detected a few times. This chain uses TRBV27 with TRBJ1-5, with D possibly being TRBD1 (5 bases). This CDR3 is 14 amino acids long. With 0 bases removed from V and 6 bases from J, the gap between germline ends came to 9 bases. In germline, CDR1 is MNHEY, CDR2 SMNVEV (reference sequence). The DNA for the CDR3 is TGTGCCAGCAGTTTATCCAGGGATGGTCAGCCCCAGCATTTT. The encoded protein is CASSLSRDGQPQHF.

This clone showed up just once. This rearrangement joins TRBV4-1 to TRBJ2-2; D is unresolved. The CDR3 has 16 amino acids. In germline, CDR1 is MGHRA, CDR2 YSYEKL. V was shortened by 2 bases and J by 0 bases, with 10 bases between the two germline ends. DNA of the CDR3: TGCGCCAGCAGCCAATACCGGGCCCCGAACACCGGGGAGCTGTTTTTT. Amino acid sequence: CASSQYRAPNTGELFF.

The chain carries TRBV7-2 and TRBJ2-7; D is uncertain. The CDR3 runs 13 residues. V was trimmed by 1 base and J by 4 bases, leaving 8 bases between them. CDR1 SGHTA and CDR2 FQGNSA come from the germline V gene. CDR3 in DNA: TGTGCCAGCAGCTTAGGTATAGGTTACGAGCAGTACTTC. This codes for CASSLGIGYEQYF.

V and J are TRBV11-3 and TRBJ2-3, with TRBD1 identical over 8 bases. The V gene's germline CDR1 is SGHNT and CDR2 YENEEA. The junction had 7 bases not matched to a gene; V was cut back by 5 bases and J by 0 bases. The CDR3 sequence is 16 residues long. CDR3 region: CASSPGTGLSTDTQYF. DNA of the CDR3: TGTGCCAGCAGCCCCGGGACAGGACTAAGCACAGATACGCAGTATTTT.

V gene TRBV7-3 combines with J gene TRBJ2-3, with 11 positions matching TRBD2. Germline-derived CDR1 and CDR2 are SGHTA and FQGTGA. The J segment lost 0 bases and the V segment lost 3 bases, leaving 5 bases of the junction unmatched. The CDR3 loop spans 17 amino acids. This CDR3 reads CASSLGTSGSSTDTQYF. The DNA for the CDR3 is TGTGCCAGCAGCTTGGGGACTAGCGGTTCTAGCACAGATACGCAGTATTTT.

This chain joins TRBV11-2 and TRBJ2-7, with D perhaps TRBD1 (7 bases). The CDR3 length is 14 residues. Germline lookup yields CDR1 SGHAT and CDR2 FQNNGV. V was shortened by 1 base and J by 4 bases, with 11 bases between the two germline ends. The CDR3 nucleotides are TGTGCCAGCAGCTTAGGGGCAGGGGGGTACGAGCAGTACTTC. Translated: CASSLGAGGYEQYF.

This clone was observed a single time. This chain links TRBV2 with TRBJ2-1; 7 nucleotides align to TRBD1. The CDR3 is made up of 15 amino acids. Germline trimming cut 5 bases from V and 0 bases from J; bases unmatched to any gene: 4. Germline lookup yields CDR1 SNHLY and CDR2 FYNNEI. The CDR3 sequence: CASSSDRASYNEQFF. CDR3 sequence (DNA): TGTGCCAGCAGTTCTGACAGGGCCTCCTACAATGAGCAGTTCTTC.

The rearrangement uses TRBV5-1 and TRBJ2-1; 8 nucleotides agree with TRBD2. Germline lookup yields CDR1 SGHRS and CDR2 YFSETQ. Losses at the gene ends were 3 bases for V and 6 bases for J; bases not matched to a gene: 8. There are 15 residues in the CDR3. Written as DNA, the CDR3 is TGCGCCAGCAGCTCATTAGCGGGATTCGCCAATGAGCAGTTCTTC. Translating it yields CASSSLAGFANEQFF.

The chain carries TRBV7-2 and TRBJ1-3; D is uncertain. Trimming took 4 bases from V and 0 from J, leaving 10 bases between them. The CDR3 is made up of 15 amino acids. The germline gives CDR1 SGHTA, CDR2 FQGNSA. The CDR3: CASSSTPGSGNTIYF. The CDR3, as DNA: TGTGCCAGCAGCTCCACCCCAGGCTCTGGAAACACCATATATTTT.

The V gene is TRBV9, the J gene TRBJ2-3; D is perhaps TRBD1 or TRBD2 (6 bases each). Trimming pared 4 bases from V and 4 bases from J, leaving 13 bases between. Germline V gene data show CDR1 as SGDLS and CDR2 as YYNGEE. The CDR3 runs 14 residues. DNA for the CDR3: TGTGCCAGCAGCTCCTTAAGGGGGGCAGATACGCAGTATTTT. This sequence encodes CASSSLRGADTQYF.

V and J are TRBV18 and TRBJ1-2, with 7 bases lining up with TRBD1. The germline gives CDR1 KGHSH, CDR2 LQKENI. This CDR3 region has 16 residues. Trimming removed 4 bases from V and 4 bases from J; junction bases left unmatched: 12. CDR3 protein: CASSLKPGQRLYGYTF. CDR3 coding DNA: TGTGCCAGCTCACTGAAGCCGGGACAGCGTCTCTATGGCTACACCTTC.

The chain links TRBV5-4 to TRBJ2-5; D unresolved. V was pared by 4 bases and J by 4 bases, with 11 bases between. Germline CDR1 is SGHNT and CDR2 is YYREEE (reference sequence). There are 13 residues in the CDR3. The CDR3 nucleotides are TGTGCCAGCAGCCTCAACGACATAGAGACCCAGTACTTC. Translated, it gives CASSLNDIETQYF. The full variable domain, with the rest looked up from reference TRBV5-4 and TRBJ2-5, is ETGVTQSPTHLIKTRGQQVTLRCSSQSGHNTVSWYQQALGQGPQFIFQYYREEENGRGNFPPRFSGLQFPNYSSELNVNALELDDSALYLCASSLNDIETQYFGPGTRLLVL.

This chain joins TRBV18 and TRBJ1-2; no firm D call. The CDR3 loop spans 13 amino acids. The ends were cut back, 2 bases at V and 4 bases at J, with 8 bases in the middle. The germline V gene has CDR1 KGHSH and CDR2 LQKENI. The CDR3 sequence: CASSPAGTYGYTF. The CDR3 nucleotides are TGTGCCAGCTCACCAGCGGGAACCTATGGCTACACCTTC.

The rearrangement uses TRBV6-5 and TRBJ2-7, with a possible D match to TRBD1 (6 bases). This CDR3 has 15 residues. Germline V lookup: CDR1 MNHEY, CDR2 SVGAGI. V was pared by 2 bases and J by 3 bases, with 14 bases between. The CDR3 nucleotides read TGTGCCAGCAGTTACATCGGGACACCAATCTACGAGCAGTACTTC. Residues: CASSYIGTPIYEQYF.

V is TRBV4-2 and J is TRBJ2-5; 11 bases line up with TRBD2. The CDR3 length is 17 residues. Germline V gene lookup returns CDR1 LGHNA and CDR2 YNFKEQ. The V segment lost 0 bases and the J segment 4 bases; nucleotides outside the gene matches: 7. The CDR3 is CASSQELAGGPPETQYF. CDR3 nucleotide sequence: TGTGCCAGCAGCCAAGAATTAGCGGGAGGGCCCCCAGAGACCCAGTACTTC.

With regard to this clone: Other DNA sequences of this sample code for an identical CDR3. The chain has TRBV5-1 and TRBJ1-5, with TRBD1 as a possible D gene (6 bases). CDR3 size: 14 residues. Trimming removed 0 bases at V and 4 bases at J, with 8 bases between. CDR1 and CDR2 from the germline V gene are SGHRS and YFSETQ. CDR3 in amino acids: CASSLGTENQPQHF. DNA for the CDR3: TGCGCCAGCAGCTTGGGGACAGAAAATCAGCCCCAGCATTTT.

The chain combines TRBV11-1 with TRBJ1-3, with no clear D. Trimming removed 4 bases from V and 5 bases from J, with 12 bases in between. The CDR3 contains 14 residues. From germline, CDR1 is SGHAT and CDR2 FQDESV (reference sequence). CDR3 DNA: TGTGCCAGCAGCTCCCGGGAGTGGAGAAACACCATATATTTT. Its translation: CASSSREWRNTIYF.

CDR3 DNA: TGTGCCAGCAGCATATGGGACGACTCCTACGAGCAGTACTTC. This codes for CASSIWDDSYEQYF. The gene calls are TRBV11-2 and TRBJ2-7; possibly TRBD1 or TRBD2 for D (5 bases each). Trimming cost V 5 bases and J 0 bases, with 11 bases left between them. This CDR3 comprises 14 residues. From germline, CDR1 is SGHAT and CDR2 FQNNGV.

As for this clone: The same CDR3 can be traced to other DNA sequences in this sample. The J gene is TRBJ1-1, the V gene TRBV5-1; no definite D call. This CDR3 is built from 13 residues. Germline V gene data show CDR1 as SGHRS and CDR2 as YFSETQ. V lost 1 base to trimming and J lost 1 base, with 5 bases between them. CDR3 amino acids: CASSLRRNTEAFF. The CDR3 DNA reads TGCGCCAGCAGCTTGAGGCGGAACACTGAAGCTTTCTTT.

The chain joins TRBV5-1 to TRBJ2-2; D not resolved. Germline V gene sequence: CDR1 SGHRS, CDR2 YFSETQ. The CDR3 spans 17 residues. Trimming took 0 bases from V and 0 from J, leaving 12 bases between them. CDR3 protein: CASSLDLMPANTGELFF. The CDR3 DNA reads TGCGCCAGCAGCTTGGATCTGATGCCCGCGAACACCGGGGAGCTGTTTTTT.

This chain joins TRBV6-1 and TRBJ2-3; TRBD1 matches at 7 bases. Looked up from germline, CDR1 is MNHNS and CDR2 is SASEGT. This CDR3 is 15 amino acids long. V lost 4 bases to trimming and J lost 2 bases; unmatched junction nucleotides: 6. The CDR3 sequence: CASSARDSNTDTQYF. CDR3 coding DNA: TGTGCCAGCAGTGCCCGGGACAGTAACACAGATACGCAGTATTTT.